This T cell receptor beta chain was observed in a study of T-cell memory formation after mild COVID-19. Study-wide results and caveats: Nothing showed for sure that second-wave clones peaking on day 37 were SARS-CoV-2 specific.

In regard to this clonotype: Its matching antigen is unknown.

TCRdb passed the 5' RACE reads through MiXCR, listing each CDR3 protein once. In the table there are 35,000 to 45,000 distinct CDR3 sequences, less than 7.5% of which are singletons. Germline CDR1 is SQVTM and CDR2 is ANQGSEA. CDR3 size: 9 residues. V dropped 6 bases and J dropped 6 bases, with 4 bases sitting between them. The chain joins TRBV29-1 to TRBJ2-3; D unclear. The sample taken for sequencing was PBMCs or a T cell subset sorted from them (not recorded which). This receptor was obtained from a man between 18 and 29 years old who had mild COVID-19 (a few samples of this study predate the infection). Cell type and time point are not known. The CDR3 bases are TGCAGCGTGGCGGATACGCAGTATTTT. It is translated as CSVADTQYF.